This T cell receptor (beta chain) was documented in a study of shared clonotypes between healthy human individuals. Overall study results and limits: Estimated richness values were generally larger in naive subsets than in memory subsets. Owing to a small donor count, the genetic and exposure-history diversity represented was limited.

This clone was recorded a few times. The antigen is undetermined. Combination of CD45RO+ cells with CCR7-negative CD45RA+ TemRA cells was used for CD8 memory. The V and J ends lost 4 bases and 2 bases respectively, with 14 bases between them. This CDR3 region has 15 residues. Germline assignment: CDR1 MDHEN and CDR2 SYDVKM. Generated by immunoSEQ multiplex PCR, the TCRdb table keeps only in-frame clones and is missing some. The table lists about 79,000 clones, over 55% of them singletons. The rearrangement joins TRBV28 to TRBJ2-5; a weak D match, TRBD2 (6 bases). The receptor was isolated from a man aged 25-45 years in good health. Sequencing used memory CD8+ T cells sorted from blood. Subset specified: CD45RO+ cells pooled with CCR7-negative TemRA cells. CDR3 coding DNA: TGTGCCAGCAGTTCCCGGGAGACCGCGCAAGAGACCCAGTACTTC. Its translation: CASSSRETAQETQYF.